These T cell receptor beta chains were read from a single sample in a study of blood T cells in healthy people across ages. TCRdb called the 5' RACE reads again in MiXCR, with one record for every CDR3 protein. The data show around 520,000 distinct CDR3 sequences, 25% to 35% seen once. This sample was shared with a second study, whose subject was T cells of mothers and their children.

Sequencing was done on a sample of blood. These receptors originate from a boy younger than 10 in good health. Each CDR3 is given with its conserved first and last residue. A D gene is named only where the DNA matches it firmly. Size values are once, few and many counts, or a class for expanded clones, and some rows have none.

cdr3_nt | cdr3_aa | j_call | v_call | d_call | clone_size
TGTGCCAGCAGCTCAAAGGGCGGCAGATCCTACGAGCAGTACTTC | CASSSKGGRSYEQYF | TRBJ2-7 | TRBV7-2 | - | -
TGTGCCAGCAGTTCAACAGGGACCACAGATACGCAGTATTTT | CASSSTGTTDTQYF | TRBJ2-3 | TRBV28 | - | few
TGTGCCAGCAGTGACTCGACTAGCGGAGCCACAGATACGCAGTATTTT | CASSDSTSGATDTQYF | TRBJ2-3 | TRBV6-4 | TRBD2 | -
TGTGCCAGCAGTCGGTCGTCAGGAGTGGGCGGCTACACCTTC | CASSRSSGVGGYTF | TRBJ1-2 | TRBV12-3/TRBV12-4 | - | few
TGCGCCAGCAGCTCGGGACAGGGAGGTGAAAACACCATATATTTT | CASSSGQGGENTIYF | TRBJ1-3 | TRBV5-1 | TRBD1 | -
TGCAGTGTCACGTCGACTAGCGGGAGGATACTGTGGAGCAATGAGCAGTTCTTC | CSVTSTSGRILWSNEQFF | TRBJ2-1 | TRBV20-1 | TRBD2 | few
TGCAGCGTTGACACCGGGACAGGAGGTGTGGGGGGCTACGAGCAGTACTTC | CSVDTGTGGVGGYEQYF | TRBJ2-7 | TRBV29-1 | TRBD1 | -
TGTGCCAGCAGCCCAACTAGCGGGAGCACAGATACGCAGTATTTT | CASSPTSGSTDTQYF | TRBJ2-3 | TRBV7-9 | TRBD2 | few
TGTGCCAGCAGACCCCGCGAGAGACCCCGCACAGATACGCAGTATTTT | CASRPRERPRTDTQYF | TRBJ2-3 | TRBV6-5 | - | -
TGTGCCAGCAGTTTGGAGACTAGTGACTACAATGAGCAGTTCTTC | CASSLETSDYNEQFF | TRBJ2-1 | TRBV12-3/TRBV12-4 | - | -
TGCAGCGTTGCGGACACTGAAGCTTTCTTT | CSVADTEAFF | TRBJ1-1 | TRBV29-1 | - | -
TGCGCCAGCAGCTTGCTAGCGCTCGCGAACACCGGGGAACTGTTTTTT | CASSLLALANTGELFF | TRBJ2-2 | TRBV5-1 | - | -
TGTGCCAGCAGTTTATCAGGAGCTGCCTACAATGAGCAGTTCTTC | CASSLSGAAYNEQFF | TRBJ2-1 | TRBV12-3/TRBV12-4 | - | few
TGTGCCAGCTCCCCCCAAGGACAGGGGGCAACTGAAGCTTTCTTT | CASSPQGQGATEAFF | TRBJ1-1 | TRBV18 | TRBD1 | -
TGCAGTGCTAGAGATAGCGGGGGGGATTCCCGGGAGATCCAGTACTTC | CSARDSGGDSREIQYF | TRBJ2-5 | TRBV20-1 | TRBD2 | -
TGTGCCAGCAAGGGGGAGGGGGCTCATGGCTACACCTTC | CASKGEGAHGYTF | TRBJ1-2 | TRBV12-3/TRBV12-4 | TRBD1 | -
TGTGCCAGCAGCGTAGGAGACTTTGCAAACATTCAGTACTTC | CASSVGDFANIQYF | TRBJ2-4 | TRBV9 | - | -
TGTGCCAGCAGCTCTCTCGGAGGGATACAGGCCTTCTACGAGCAGTACTTC | CASSSLGGIQAFYEQYF | TRBJ2-7 | TRBV21-1 | - | few
TGCAGCGTTGAAGTACCAGGGCTGAACACTGAAGCTTTCTTT | CSVEVPGLNTEAFF | TRBJ1-1 | TRBV29-1 | - | -
TGTGTCACCAACTCGGGGCAGGGAGGCCAAGAGACCCAGTACTTC | CVTNSGQGGQETQYF | TRBJ2-5 | TRBV10-3 | - | -
TGTGCCAGCAGCTTAGACGGGCCCGATTGGTCCAACAATGAGCAGTTCTTC | CASSLDGPDWSNNEQFF | TRBJ2-1 | TRBV7-9 | - | few
TGTGCCAGCAGCCCTACAGGGTATGGGAACTATGGCTACACCTTC | CASSPTGYGNYGYTF | TRBJ1-2 | TRBV3-1 | - | -
TGCAGTGCTAGAGGTTTCTTGGAGGGGGTTATCGAGACCCAGTACTTC | CSARGFLEGVIETQYF | TRBJ2-5 | TRBV20-1 | - | -
TGTGCCAGCAGCTTAGCGCGAGAGGAGACCCAGTACTTC | CASSLAREETQYF | TRBJ2-5 | TRBV7-2 | - | -
TGTGCCAGCAGCCAAGGGCCGGGCGGCAGCTCCTACGAGCAGTACTTC | CASSQGPGGSSYEQYF | TRBJ2-7 | TRBV3-1 | - | -
TGTGCTAGCAGCTTAGGGGACACCGGCACAGATACGCAGTATTTT | CASSLGDTGTDTQYF | TRBJ2-3 | TRBV7-7 | - | -
TGTGCCAGCTCCATTGAGAACGGGGAGGAGACCCAGTACTTC | CASSIENGEETQYF | TRBJ2-5 | TRBV12-3/TRBV12-4 | - | few